The 9 T cell receptor beta chains given below trace back to one sample, sequenced in a study of Ad26.COV2.S vaccination and SARS-CoV-2 variants. The sample's treatment: around 19 received Ad26.COV2.S at low or high dose, single or two shots; about 5 received placebo; per-sample allocation not given. Day 63 after the first vaccine or placebo injection was the time point for sampling. Libraries were prepared by immunoSEQ multiplex PCR; TCRdb keeps only in-frame clonotypes and omits some of them. The sample lists about 420,000 clones, roughly 90% occurring once. This specimen was peripheral blood, taken in a trial of Ad26.COV2.S vaccine versus placebo. The receptors here all came from a person aged 18-65 years who received the Ad26.COV2.S COVID-19 vaccine or a placebo.

The genes are TRBV5-1 and TRBJ2-3; the D is unclear. Germline V gene data show CDR1 as SGHRS and CDR2 as YFSETQ. Deletions cut 1 base from V and 2 bases from J, with 11 bases between. This CDR3 spans 15 amino acids. In nucleotides, the CDR3 is TGCGCCAGCAGCTTGCTGAGGTCCGACACAGATACGCAGTATTTT. It is translated as CASSLLRSDTDTQYF.

As to this clone: Other DNA sequences within the sample encode an identical CDR3. The V call is TRBV4-3, the J call TRBJ2-7; TRBD1 matches at 9 bases. V shed 0 bases and J 5 bases; nucleotides not matched to a gene: 8. CDR1 LGHNA and CDR2 YSLEER come from the germline V gene. The CDR3 loop spans 16 amino acids. The CDR3 bases are TGCGCCAGCAGCCAAGATCGAGGGACAGGGTTTGACGAGCAGTACTTC. Encoded protein: CASSQDRGTGFDEQYF.

The chain has TRBV9 and TRBJ2-2; D remains ambiguous. CDR3 length equals 17 residues. The germline V gene encodes CDR1 SGDLS and CDR2 YYNGEE. The ends were cut back, 3 bases at V and 5 bases at J, with 20 bases in the middle. CDR3 bases: TGTGCCAGCAGCGACCCCCCGACGATGGGCTGGACCGGGGAGCTGTTTTTT. Amino acid sequence: CASSDPPTMGWTGELFF.

The V and J genes are TRBV2 and TRBJ1-4; 12 bases align to TRBD1. CDR1 and CDR2 (germline): SNHLY, FYNNEI. V gave up 9 bases and J gave up 10 bases; unmatched junction bases: 6. CDR3 length equals 13 residues. CDR3 bases: TGTGCCAGTACTACGGGACAGGGGGCAAAACTGTTTTTT. Amino acids: CASTTGQGAKLFF.

This chain connects TRBV28 to TRBJ2-1; no clear D gene. Germline CDR1 is MDHEN and CDR2 is SYDVKM. Trimming cost V 4 bases and J 2 bases, with 12 bases left between them. The CDR3 length is 15 residues. The CDR3 DNA reads TGTGCCAGCAGTTCCCCCAGAGAACCCTACAATGAGCAGTTCTTC. This codes for CASSSPREPYNEQFF. The whole variable domain, remainder taken from reference TRBV28 and TRBJ2-1, is DVKVTQSSRYLVKRTGEKVFLECVQDMDHENMFWYRQDPGLGLRLIYFSYDVKMKEKGDIPEGYSVSREKKERFSLILESASTNQTSMYLCASSSPREPYNEQFFGPGTRLTVL.

V and J are TRBV3-1 (or the pseudogene TRBV3-2) and TRBJ2-5; the D is unclear. The CDR3 is 14 amino acids. V lost 3 bases, J lost 5 bases, and 13 bases lay in between. The germline CDR1 and CDR2 sequences are LGHDT and YNNKEL (reference sequence). Here the CDR3 reads CASSQPSRMETQYF. The CDR3 DNA follows: TGTGCCAGCAGCCAGCCTTCGAGGATGGAGACCCAGTACTTC.

This rearrangement joins TRBV5-4 to TRBJ2-5; either TRBD1 or TRBD2 may supply D (5 bases each). CDR3 length: 14 amino acids. Trimming cost V 0 bases and J 0 bases, with 6 bases left between them. CDR1 and CDR2 (germline): SGHNT, YYREEE (reference sequence). The CDR3 coding sequence is TGTGCCAGCAGCTTGGTGGGGGACCAAGAGACCCAGTACTTC. It encodes CASSLVGDQETQYF.

A few counts support this clone. V and J are TRBV5-4 and TRBJ2-7; 11 bases map to TRBD1. Per the germline V gene, CDR1 is SGHNT and CDR2 is YYREEE (reference sequence). The CDR3 contains 17 residues. V gave up 1 base and J gave up 2 bases; unmatched junction bases: 8. DNA for the CDR3: TGTGCCAGCAGCTTGCAAGGGACAGGGGGAGGTACCTACGAGCAGTACTTC. Protein sequence: CASSLQGTGGGTYEQYF.

The chain joins TRBV27 to TRBJ1-1; 9 nucleotides line up with TRBD1. The V and J ends lost 4 bases and 3 bases, in that order; junction bases with no gene match: 12. This CDR3 spans 17 amino acids. CDR1 is MNHEY, CDR2 SMNVEV, per germline (reference sequence). CDR3 nucleotide sequence: TGTGCCAGCAGTTCAATCGGGACAGGGTATAAGGACACTGAAGCTTTCTTT. Its protein product is CASSSIGTGYKDTEAFF.